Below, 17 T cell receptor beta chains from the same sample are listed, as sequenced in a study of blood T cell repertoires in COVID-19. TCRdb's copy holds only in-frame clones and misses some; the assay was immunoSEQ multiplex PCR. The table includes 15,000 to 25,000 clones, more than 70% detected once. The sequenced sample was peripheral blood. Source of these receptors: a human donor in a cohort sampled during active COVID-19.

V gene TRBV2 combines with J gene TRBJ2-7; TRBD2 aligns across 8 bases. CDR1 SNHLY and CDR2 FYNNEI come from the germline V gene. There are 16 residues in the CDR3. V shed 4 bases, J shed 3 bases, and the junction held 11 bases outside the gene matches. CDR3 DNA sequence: TGTGCCAGCAGTGCTACGACCATGAGCGGGGGCTACGAGCAGTACTTC. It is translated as CASSATTMSGGYEQYF.

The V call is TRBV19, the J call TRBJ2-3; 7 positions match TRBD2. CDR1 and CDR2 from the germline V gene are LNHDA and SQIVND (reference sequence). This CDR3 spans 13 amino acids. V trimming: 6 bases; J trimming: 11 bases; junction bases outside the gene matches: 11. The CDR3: CASSQNGLVWQYF. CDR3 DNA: TGTGCCAGTAGCCAAAACGGACTAGTGTGGCAGTATTTT. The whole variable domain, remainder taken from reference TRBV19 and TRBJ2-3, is DGGITQSPKYLFRKEGQNVTLSCEQNLNHDAMYWYRQDPGQGLRLIYYSQIVNDFQKGDIAEGYSVSREKKESFPLTVTSAQKNPTAFYLCASSQNGLVWQYFGPGTRLTVL.

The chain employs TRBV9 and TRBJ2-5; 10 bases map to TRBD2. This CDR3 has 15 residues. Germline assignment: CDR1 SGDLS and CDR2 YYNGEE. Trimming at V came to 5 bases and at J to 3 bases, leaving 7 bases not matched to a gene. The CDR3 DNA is TGTGCCAGCAGGCCCGGGACTAGCGCTAAAGAGACCCAGTACTTC. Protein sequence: CASRPGTSAKETQYF.

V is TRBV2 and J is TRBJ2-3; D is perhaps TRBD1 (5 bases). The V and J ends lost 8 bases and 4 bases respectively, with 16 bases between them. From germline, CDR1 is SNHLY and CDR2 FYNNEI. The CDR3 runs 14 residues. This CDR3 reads CASAEGRASDTQYF. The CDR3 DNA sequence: TGTGCCAGCGCAGAAGGCAGGGCGTCAGATACGCAGTATTTT.

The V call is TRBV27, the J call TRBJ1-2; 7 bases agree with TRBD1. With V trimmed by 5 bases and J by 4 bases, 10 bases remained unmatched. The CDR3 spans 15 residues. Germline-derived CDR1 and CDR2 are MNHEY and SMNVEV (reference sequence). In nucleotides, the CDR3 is TGTGCCAGCAGTCCCAGGGGACAGCAAGCCTATGGCTACACCTTC. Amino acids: CASSPRGQQAYGYTF.

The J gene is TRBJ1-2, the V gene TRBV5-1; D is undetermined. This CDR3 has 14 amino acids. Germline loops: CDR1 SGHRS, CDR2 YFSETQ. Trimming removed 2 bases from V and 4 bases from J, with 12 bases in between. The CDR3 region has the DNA TGCGCCAGCAGCTTAGGAGGCGAATCCTATGGCTACACCTTC. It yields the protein CASSLGGESYGYTF. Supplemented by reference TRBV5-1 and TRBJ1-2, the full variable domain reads KAGVTQTPRYLIKTRGQQVTLSCSPISGHRSVSWYQQTPGQGLQFLFEYFSETQRNKGNFPGRFSGRQFSNSRSEMNVSTLELGDSALYLCASSLGGESYGYTFGSGTRLTVV.

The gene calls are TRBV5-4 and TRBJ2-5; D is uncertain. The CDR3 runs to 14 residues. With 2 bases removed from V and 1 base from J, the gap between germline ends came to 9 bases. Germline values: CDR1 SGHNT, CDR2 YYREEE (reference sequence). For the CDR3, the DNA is TGTGCCAGCAGCTTCATCGAGGTCCAAGAGACCCAGTACTTC. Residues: CASSFIEVQETQYF.

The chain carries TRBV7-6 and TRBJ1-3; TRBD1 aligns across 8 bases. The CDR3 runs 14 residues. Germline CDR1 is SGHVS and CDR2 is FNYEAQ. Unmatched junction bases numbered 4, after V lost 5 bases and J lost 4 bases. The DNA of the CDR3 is TGTGCCAGCAGCCTGGGACAGGAAGGAAACACCATATATTTT. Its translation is CASSLGQEGNTIYF.

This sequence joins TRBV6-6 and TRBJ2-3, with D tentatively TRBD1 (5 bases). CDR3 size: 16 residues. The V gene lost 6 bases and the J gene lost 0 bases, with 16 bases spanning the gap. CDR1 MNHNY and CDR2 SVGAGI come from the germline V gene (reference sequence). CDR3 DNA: TGTGCCAGCAGCAACACCAGGACACTTAGCACAGATACGCAGTATTTT. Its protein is CASSNTRTLSTDTQYF.

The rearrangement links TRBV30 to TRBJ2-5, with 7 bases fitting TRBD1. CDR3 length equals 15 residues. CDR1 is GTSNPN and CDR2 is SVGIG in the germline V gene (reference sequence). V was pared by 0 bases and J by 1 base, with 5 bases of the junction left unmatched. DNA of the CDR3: TGTGCCTGGAGTGTAGTAGGGGGCGGCCAAGAGACCCAGTACTTC. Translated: CAWSVVGGGQETQYF.

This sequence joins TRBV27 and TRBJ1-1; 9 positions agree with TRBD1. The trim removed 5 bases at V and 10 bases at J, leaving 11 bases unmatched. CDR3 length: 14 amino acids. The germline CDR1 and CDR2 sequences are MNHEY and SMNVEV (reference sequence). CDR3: CASSRFDRGVRAFF. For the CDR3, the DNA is TGTGCCAGCAGTCGGTTCGACAGGGGGGTAAGAGCTTTCTTT.

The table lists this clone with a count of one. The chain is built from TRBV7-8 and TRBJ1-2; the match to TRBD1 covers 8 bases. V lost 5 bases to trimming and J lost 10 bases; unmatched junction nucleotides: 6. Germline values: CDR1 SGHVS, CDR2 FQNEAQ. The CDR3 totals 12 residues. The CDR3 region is CASSTQGADYTF. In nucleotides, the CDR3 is TGTGCCAGCAGCACCCAGGGGGCGGACTACACCTTC.

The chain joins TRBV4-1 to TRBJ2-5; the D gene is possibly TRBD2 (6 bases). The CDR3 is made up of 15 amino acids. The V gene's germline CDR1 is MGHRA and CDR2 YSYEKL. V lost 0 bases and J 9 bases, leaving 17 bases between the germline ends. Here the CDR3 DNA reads TGCGCCAGCAGCCAAGAGTTCGGCGGACCGGGGGCCCAGTACTTC. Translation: CASSQEFGGPGAQYF.

The DNA of the CDR3 is TGTGCCAGCAGCTTACAGCGGGGGGGTTACCCTGCTCCCTACGAGCAGTACTTC. Protein: CASSLQRGGYPAPYEQYF. The V gene is TRBV7-3, the J gene TRBJ2-7; the match to TRBD2 covers 10 bases. Losses at the gene ends were 2 bases for V and 2 bases for J; bases not matched to a gene: 12. The CDR3 runs 18 residues. Germline V gene lookup returns CDR1 SGHTA and CDR2 FQGTGA.

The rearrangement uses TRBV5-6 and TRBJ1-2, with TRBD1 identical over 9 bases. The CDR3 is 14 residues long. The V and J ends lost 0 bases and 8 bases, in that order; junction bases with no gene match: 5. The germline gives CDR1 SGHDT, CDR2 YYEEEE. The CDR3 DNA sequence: TGTGCCAGCAGCTTGGGGACAGGGGTAGGCGGCTACACCTTC. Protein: CASSLGTGVGGYTF. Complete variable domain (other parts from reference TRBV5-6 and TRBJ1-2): DAGVTQSPTHLIKTRGQQVTLRCSPKSGHDTVSWYQQALGQGPQFIFQYYEEEERQRGNFPDRFSGHQFPNYSSELNVNALLLGDSALYLCASSLGTGVGGYTFGSGTRLTVV.

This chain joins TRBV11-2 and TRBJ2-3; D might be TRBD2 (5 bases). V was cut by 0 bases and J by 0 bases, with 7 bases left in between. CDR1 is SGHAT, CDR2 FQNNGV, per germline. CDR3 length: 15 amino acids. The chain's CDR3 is CASSLDRLSTDTQYF. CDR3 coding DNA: TGTGCCAGCAGCTTAGACCGACTAAGCACAGATACGCAGTATTTT.

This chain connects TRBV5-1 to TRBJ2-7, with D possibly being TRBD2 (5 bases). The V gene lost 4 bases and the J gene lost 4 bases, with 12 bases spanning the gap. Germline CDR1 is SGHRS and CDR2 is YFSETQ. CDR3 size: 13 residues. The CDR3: CASSRRGTYEQYF. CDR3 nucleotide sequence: TGCGCCAGCAGCCGCCGGGGTACTTACGAGCAGTACTTC.